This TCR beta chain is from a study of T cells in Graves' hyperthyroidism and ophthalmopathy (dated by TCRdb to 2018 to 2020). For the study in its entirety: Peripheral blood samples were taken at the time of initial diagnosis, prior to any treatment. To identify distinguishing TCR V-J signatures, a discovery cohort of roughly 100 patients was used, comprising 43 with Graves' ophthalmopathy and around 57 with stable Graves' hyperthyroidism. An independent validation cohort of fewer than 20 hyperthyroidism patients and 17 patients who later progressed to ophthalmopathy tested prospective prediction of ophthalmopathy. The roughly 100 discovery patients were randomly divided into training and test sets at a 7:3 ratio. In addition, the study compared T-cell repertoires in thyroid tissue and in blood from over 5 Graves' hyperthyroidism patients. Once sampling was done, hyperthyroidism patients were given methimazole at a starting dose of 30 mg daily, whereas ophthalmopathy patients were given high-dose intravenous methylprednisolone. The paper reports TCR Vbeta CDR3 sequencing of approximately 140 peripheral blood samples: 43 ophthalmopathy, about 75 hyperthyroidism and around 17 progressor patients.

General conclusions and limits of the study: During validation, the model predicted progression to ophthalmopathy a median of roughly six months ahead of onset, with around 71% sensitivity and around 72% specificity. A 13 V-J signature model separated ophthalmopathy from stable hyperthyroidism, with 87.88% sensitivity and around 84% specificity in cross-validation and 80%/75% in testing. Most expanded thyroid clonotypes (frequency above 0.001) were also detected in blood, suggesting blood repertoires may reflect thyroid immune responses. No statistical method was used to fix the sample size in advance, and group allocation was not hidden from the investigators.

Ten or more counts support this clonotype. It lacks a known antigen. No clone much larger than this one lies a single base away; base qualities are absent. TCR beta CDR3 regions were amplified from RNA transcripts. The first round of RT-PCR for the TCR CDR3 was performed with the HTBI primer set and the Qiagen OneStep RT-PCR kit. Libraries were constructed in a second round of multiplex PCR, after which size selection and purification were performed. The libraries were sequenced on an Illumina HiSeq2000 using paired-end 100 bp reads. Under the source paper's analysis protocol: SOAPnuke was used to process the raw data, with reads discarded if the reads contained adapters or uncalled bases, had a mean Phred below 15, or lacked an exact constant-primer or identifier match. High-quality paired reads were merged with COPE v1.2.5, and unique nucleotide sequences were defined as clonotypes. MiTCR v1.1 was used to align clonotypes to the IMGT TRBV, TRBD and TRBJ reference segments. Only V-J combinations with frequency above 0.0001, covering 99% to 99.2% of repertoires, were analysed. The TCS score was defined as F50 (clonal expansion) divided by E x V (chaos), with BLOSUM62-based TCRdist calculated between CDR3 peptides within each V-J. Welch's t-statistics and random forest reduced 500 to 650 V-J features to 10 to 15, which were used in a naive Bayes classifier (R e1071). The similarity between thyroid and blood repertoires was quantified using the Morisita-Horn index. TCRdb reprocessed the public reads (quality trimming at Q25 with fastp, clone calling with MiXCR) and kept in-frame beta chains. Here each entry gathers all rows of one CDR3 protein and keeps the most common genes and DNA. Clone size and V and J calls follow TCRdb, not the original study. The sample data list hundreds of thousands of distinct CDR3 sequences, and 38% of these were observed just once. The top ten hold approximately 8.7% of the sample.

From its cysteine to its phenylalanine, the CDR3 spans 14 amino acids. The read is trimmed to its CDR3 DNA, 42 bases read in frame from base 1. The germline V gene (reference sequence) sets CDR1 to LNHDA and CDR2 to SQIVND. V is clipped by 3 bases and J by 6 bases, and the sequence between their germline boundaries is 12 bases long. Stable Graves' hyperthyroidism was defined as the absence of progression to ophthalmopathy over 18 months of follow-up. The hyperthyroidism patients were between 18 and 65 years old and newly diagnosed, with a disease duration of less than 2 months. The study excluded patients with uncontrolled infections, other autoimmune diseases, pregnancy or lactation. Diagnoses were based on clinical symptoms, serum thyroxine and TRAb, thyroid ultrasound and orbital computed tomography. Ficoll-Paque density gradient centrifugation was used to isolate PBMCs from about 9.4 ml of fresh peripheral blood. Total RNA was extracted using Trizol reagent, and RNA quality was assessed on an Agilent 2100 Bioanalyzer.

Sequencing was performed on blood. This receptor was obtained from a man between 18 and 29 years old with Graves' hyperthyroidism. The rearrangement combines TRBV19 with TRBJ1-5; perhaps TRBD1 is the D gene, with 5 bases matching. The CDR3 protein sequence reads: CASSIGGQGQPQHF. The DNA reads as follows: TGTGCCAGTAGTATCGGAGGGCAGGGTCAGCCCCAGCATTTT.